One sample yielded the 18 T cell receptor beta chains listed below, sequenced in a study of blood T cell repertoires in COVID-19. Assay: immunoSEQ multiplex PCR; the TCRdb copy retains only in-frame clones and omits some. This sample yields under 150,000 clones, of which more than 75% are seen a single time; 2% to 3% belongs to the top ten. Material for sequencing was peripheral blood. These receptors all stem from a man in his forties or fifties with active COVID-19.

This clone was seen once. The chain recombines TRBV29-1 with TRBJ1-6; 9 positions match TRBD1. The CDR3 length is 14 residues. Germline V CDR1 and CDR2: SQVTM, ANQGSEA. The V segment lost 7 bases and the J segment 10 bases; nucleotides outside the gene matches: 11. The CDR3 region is CSAVGTGLLSPLHF. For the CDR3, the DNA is TGCAGCGCCGTCGGGACAGGGCTTCTCTCACCCCTCCACTTT. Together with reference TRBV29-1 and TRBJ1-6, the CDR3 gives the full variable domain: SAVISQKPSRDICQRGTSLTIQCQVDSQVTMMFWYRQQPGQSLTLIATANQGSEATYESGFVIDKFPISRPNLTFSTLTVSNMSPEDSSIYLCSAVGTGLLSPLHFGNGTRLTVT.

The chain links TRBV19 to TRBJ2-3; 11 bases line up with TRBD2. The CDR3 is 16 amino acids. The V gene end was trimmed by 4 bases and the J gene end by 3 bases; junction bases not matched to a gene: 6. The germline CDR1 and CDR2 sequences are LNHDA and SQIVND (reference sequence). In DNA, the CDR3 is TGTGCCAGTAGTAAAATAGCGGGGGGGCAGACAGATACGCAGTATTTT. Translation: CASSKIAGGQTDTQYF.

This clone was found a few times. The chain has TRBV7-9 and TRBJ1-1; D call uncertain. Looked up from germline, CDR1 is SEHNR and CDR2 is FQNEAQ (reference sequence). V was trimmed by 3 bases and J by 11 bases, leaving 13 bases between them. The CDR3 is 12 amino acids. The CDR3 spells CASSFDEGRAFF. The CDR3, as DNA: TGTGCCAGCAGCTTTGATGAGGGCAGGGCTTTCTTT.

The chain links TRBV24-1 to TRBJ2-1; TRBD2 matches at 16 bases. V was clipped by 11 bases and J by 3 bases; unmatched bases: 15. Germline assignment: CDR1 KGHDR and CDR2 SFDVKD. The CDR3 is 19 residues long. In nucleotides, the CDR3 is TGTGCCAAGAAAATTAAGGGACTAGCGGGGGGGCTAGGCTACAATGAGCAGTTCTTC. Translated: CAKKIKGLAGGLGYNEQFF.

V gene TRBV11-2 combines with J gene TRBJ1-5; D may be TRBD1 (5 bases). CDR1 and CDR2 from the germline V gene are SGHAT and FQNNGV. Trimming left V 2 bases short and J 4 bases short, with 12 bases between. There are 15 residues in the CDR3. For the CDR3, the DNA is TGTGCCAGCAGCTTAACTTGGGGGGAGAATCAGCCCCAGCATTTT. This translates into CASSLTWGENQPQHF.

The CDR3 DNA follows: TGCGCCAGCAGCTTGATGGGACAGGGACTTCATGGCTACACCTTC. It codes for CASSLMGQGLHGYTF. The V and J genes are TRBV5-1 and TRBJ1-2, with 9 bases fitting TRBD1. V was clipped by 1 base and J by 6 bases; unmatched bases: 7. The V gene's germline CDR1 is SGHRS and CDR2 YFSETQ. The CDR3 contains 15 residues.

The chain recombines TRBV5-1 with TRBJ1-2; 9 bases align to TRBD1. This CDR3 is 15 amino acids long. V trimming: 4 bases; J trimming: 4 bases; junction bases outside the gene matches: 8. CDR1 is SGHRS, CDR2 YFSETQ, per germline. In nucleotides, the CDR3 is TGCGCCAGCAGCCCGACAGGGGGGGGACTCTATGGCTACACCTTC. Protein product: CASSPTGGGLYGYTF. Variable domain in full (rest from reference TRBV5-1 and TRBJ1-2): KAGVTQTPRYLIKTRGQQVTLSCSPISGHRSVSWYQQTPGQGLQFLFEYFSETQRNKGNFPGRFSGRQFSNSRSEMNVSTLELGDSALYLCASSPTGGGLYGYTFGSGTRLTVV.

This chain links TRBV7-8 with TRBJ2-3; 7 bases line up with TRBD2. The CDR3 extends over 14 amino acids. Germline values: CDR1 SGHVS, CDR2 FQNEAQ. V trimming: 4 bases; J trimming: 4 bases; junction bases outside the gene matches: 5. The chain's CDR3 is CASSSGGRADTQYF. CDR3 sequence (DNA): TGTGCCAGCAGCTCCGGGGGGAGGGCAGATACGCAGTATTTT.

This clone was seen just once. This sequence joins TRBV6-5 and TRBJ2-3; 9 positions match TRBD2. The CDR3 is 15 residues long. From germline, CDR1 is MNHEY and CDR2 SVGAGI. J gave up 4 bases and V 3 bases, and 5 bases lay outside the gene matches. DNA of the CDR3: TGTGCCAGCAGTTATGGGGCGGGGGGGGCAGATACGCAGTATTTT. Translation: CASSYGAGGADTQYF.

The CDR3 spells CATSRGTSSTDTQYF. Written as DNA, the CDR3 is TGTGCCACCAGCAGGGGGACTAGCAGTACAGATACGCAGTATTTT. The chain recombines TRBV15 with TRBJ2-3; 9 bases match TRBD2. Per germline, CDR1 LNHNV and CDR2 YYDKDF (reference sequence). V lost 3 bases, J lost 3 bases, and 4 bases stayed unmatched. This CDR3 has 15 amino acids. Supplemented by reference TRBV15 and TRBJ2-3, the full variable domain reads DAMVIQNPRYQVTQFGKPVTLSCSQTLNHNVMYWYQQKSSQAPKLLFHYYDKDFNNEADTPDNFQSRRPNTSFCFLDIRSPGLGDTAMYLCATSRGTSSTDTQYFGPGTRLTVL.

Here the CDR3 reads CASSKDRNTEAFF. The CDR3 bases are TGTGCCAGTAGTAAGGACAGGAACACTGAAGCTTTCTTT. The chain is built from TRBV19 and TRBJ1-1, with a tentative D call TRBD1 (6 bases). V was trimmed by 4 bases and J by 1 base, leaving 7 bases between them. Germline V gene data show CDR1 as LNHDA and CDR2 as SQIVND (reference sequence). The CDR3 runs to 13 residues.

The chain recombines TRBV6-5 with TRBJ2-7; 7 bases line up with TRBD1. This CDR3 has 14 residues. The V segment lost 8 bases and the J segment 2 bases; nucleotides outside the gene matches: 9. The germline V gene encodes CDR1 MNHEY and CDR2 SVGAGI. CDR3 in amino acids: CASGPDRLPYEQYF. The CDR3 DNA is TGTGCCAGCGGCCCGGACAGGCTACCCTACGAGCAGTACTTC.

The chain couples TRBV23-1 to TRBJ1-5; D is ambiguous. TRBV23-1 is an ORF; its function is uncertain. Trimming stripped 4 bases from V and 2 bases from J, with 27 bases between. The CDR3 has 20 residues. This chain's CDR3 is CASSPYPGILEDDGNQPQHF. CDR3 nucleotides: TGCGCCAGCAGTCCGTACCCCGGGATCCTGGAAGATGATGGCAATCAGCCCCAGCATTTT.

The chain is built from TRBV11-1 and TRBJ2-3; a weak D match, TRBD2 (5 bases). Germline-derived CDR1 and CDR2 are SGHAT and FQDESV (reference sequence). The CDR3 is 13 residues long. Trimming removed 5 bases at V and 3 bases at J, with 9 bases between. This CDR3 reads CASSPGVTDTQYF. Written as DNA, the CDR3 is TGTGCCAGCAGCCCCGGGGTTACAGATACGCAGTATTTT.

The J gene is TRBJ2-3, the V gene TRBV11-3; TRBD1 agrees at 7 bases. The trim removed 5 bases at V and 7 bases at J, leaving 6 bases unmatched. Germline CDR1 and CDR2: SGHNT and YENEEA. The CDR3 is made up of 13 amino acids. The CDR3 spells CASSAGTANTQYF. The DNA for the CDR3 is TGTGCCAGCAGCGCTGGGACAGCGAATACGCAGTATTTT.

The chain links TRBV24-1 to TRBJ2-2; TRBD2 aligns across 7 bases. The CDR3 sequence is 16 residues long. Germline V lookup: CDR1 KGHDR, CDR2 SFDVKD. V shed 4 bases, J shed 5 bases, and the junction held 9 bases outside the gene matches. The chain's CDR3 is CATSDPRLAGTGELFF. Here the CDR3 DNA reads TGTGCCACCAGTGACCCCCGACTAGCTGGGACCGGGGAGCTGTTTTTT.

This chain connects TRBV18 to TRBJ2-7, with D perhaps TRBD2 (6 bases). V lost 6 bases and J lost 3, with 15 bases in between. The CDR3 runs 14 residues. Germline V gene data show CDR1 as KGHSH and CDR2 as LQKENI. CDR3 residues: CASSSSGTHYEQYF. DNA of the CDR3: TGTGCCAGCTCGTCGTCCGGGACTCACTACGAGCAGTACTTC. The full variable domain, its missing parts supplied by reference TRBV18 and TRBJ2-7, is NAGVMQNPRHLVRRRGQEARLRCSPMKGHSHVYWYRQLPEEGLKFMVYLQKENIIDESGMPKERFSAEFPKEGPSILRIQQVVRGDSAAYFCASSSSGTHYEQYFGPGTRLTVT.

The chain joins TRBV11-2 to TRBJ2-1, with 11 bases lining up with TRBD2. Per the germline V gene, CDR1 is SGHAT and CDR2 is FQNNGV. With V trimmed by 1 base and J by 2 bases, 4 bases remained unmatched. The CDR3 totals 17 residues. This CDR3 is CASSLVGSGGAYNEQFF. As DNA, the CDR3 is TGTGCCAGCAGCTTAGTAGGTAGCGGGGGGGCCTACAATGAGCAGTTCTTC.